This is a list of T cell receptor beta chains from one sample in a study of OX40 agonist ivuxolimab in advanced cancers. Generated by immunoSEQ multiplex PCR, the TCRdb table keeps only in-frame clones and is missing some. Among tens of thousands of clones, 81% were seen once, and the ten largest hold 32%. The sample consisted of CD4+ or CD8+ T cells sorted from blood, taken in a trial of the OX40 agonist ivuxolimab. These receptors were obtained from an adult with an advanced solid tumor such as melanoma, head and neck, liver or kidney cancer. CDR3s include the opening cysteine and the closing phenylalanine or tryptophan. The D gene is left open where the match is weak.

v_gene: TRBV2
d_gene: -
j_gene: TRBJ1-4
CDR3aa: CASRRDSSTNEKLFF

v_gene: TRBV5-4
d_gene: TRBD1
j_gene: TRBJ1-2
CDR3aa: CASRIQGHYGYTF

v_gene: TRBV19
d_gene: TRBD1
j_gene: TRBJ2-1
CDR3aa: CASSPPPDRVREQFF

v_gene: TRBV6-5
d_gene: -
j_gene: TRBJ1-1
CDR3aa: CATGIALDTEAFF

v_gene: TRBV11-2
d_gene: -
j_gene: TRBJ1-1
CDR3aa: CASSLVGLNTEAFF

v_gene: TRBV7-9
d_gene: -
j_gene: TRBJ2-1
CDR3aa: CASSLSLVGNEQFF

v_gene: TRBV19
d_gene: -
j_gene: TRBJ1-5
CDR3aa: CASSSRALNQPQHF

v_gene: TRBV29-1
d_gene: -
j_gene: TRBJ1-2
CDR3aa: CSVERRAGYTF

v_gene: TRBV4-1
d_gene: -
j_gene: TRBJ1-1
CDR3aa: CASRGGMNTEAFF

v_gene: TRBV15
d_gene: -
j_gene: TRBJ2-1
CDR3aa: CATSRTGRYNEQFF

v_gene: TRBV29-1
d_gene: TRBD1
j_gene: TRBJ2-7
CDR3aa: CSVLLGQGYEQYF

v_gene: TRBV4-1
d_gene: -
j_gene: TRBJ2-2
CDR3aa: CASSQDWVTGELFF

v_gene: TRBV5-1
d_gene: -
j_gene: TRBJ2-3
CDR3aa: CASSIAASTDTQYF

v_gene: TRBV9
d_gene: -
j_gene: TRBJ1-1
CDR3aa: CASSTLDSYMNTEAFF

v_gene: TRBV7-9
d_gene: -
j_gene: TRBJ2-2
CDR3aa: CASSLSSTGELFF

v_gene: TRBV30
d_gene: -
j_gene: TRBJ1-6
CDR3aa: CAWRDRSSYNSPLHF

v_gene: TRBV6-6
d_gene: -
j_gene: TRBJ1-2
CDR3aa: CASSLTGLANYGYTF

v_gene: TRBV5-1
d_gene: -
j_gene: TRBJ1-1
CDR3aa: CASSLEGVNTEAFF

v_gene: TRBV6-5
d_gene: -
j_gene: TRBJ1-5
CDR3aa: CASSNDGGGNQPQHF

v_gene: TRBV11-3
d_gene: TRBD1
j_gene: TRBJ1-1
CDR3aa: CASSPTDRVVEAFF

v_gene: TRBV30
d_gene: -
j_gene: TRBJ1-1
CDR3aa: CAWRTTVDTEAFF

v_gene: TRBV7-3
d_gene: TRBD1
j_gene: TRBJ2-1
CDR3aa: CASSFRQGSYEQFF

v_gene: TRBV5-6
d_gene: -
j_gene: TRBJ1-2
CDR3aa: CASSSRGATGIYGYTF

v_gene: TRBV18
d_gene: -
j_gene: TRBJ2-1
CDR3aa: CASSHLGHGNEQFF

v_gene: TRBV6-6
d_gene: TRBD1
j_gene: TRBJ1-4
CDR3aa: CASSLRQGTNEKLFF

v_gene: TRBV6-5
d_gene: -
j_gene: TRBJ2-4
CDR3aa: CASSYSQVGIQYF

v_gene: TRBV6-5
d_gene: -
j_gene: TRBJ2-3
CDR3aa: CASSLQGVYTDTQYF

v_gene: TRBV7-6
d_gene: TRBD2
j_gene: TRBJ2-1
CDR3aa: CASSSRLAGEGEQFF

v_gene: TRBV13
d_gene: -
j_gene: TRBJ2-1
CDR3aa: CASSLGGGVPRYNEQFF

v_gene: TRBV7-9
d_gene: -
j_gene: TRBJ1-2
CDR3aa: CASSLDSYGYTF

v_gene: TRBV4-1
d_gene: TRBD1
j_gene: TRBJ2-7
CDR3aa: CASSQVDTGGSYEQYF

v_gene: TRBV15
d_gene: TRBD2
j_gene: TRBJ2-1
CDR3aa: CATSRAGRYNEQFF

v_gene: TRBV5-1
d_gene: -
j_gene: TRBJ2-7
CDR3aa: CASSPHRIQGSPLHEQYF

v_gene: TRBV7-3
d_gene: -
j_gene: TRBJ2-1
CDR3aa: CASSLSVLGNEQFF

v_gene: TRBV5-4
d_gene: -
j_gene: TRBJ2-3
CDR3aa: CASSEGGAVYDTQYF

v_gene: TRBV27
d_gene: TRBD1
j_gene: TRBJ1-2
CDR3aa: CASSPQGVYGYTF

v_gene: TRBV29-1
d_gene: -
j_gene: TRBJ2-7
CDR3aa: CSVEGIGGSNEQYF

v_gene: TRBV6-1
d_gene: TRBD1
j_gene: TRBJ2-2
CDR3aa: CASGTGPNTGELFF

v_gene: TRBV7-9
d_gene: -
j_gene: TRBJ1-1
CDR3aa: CAAGRGTEAFF

v_gene: TRBV7-2
d_gene: TRBD2
j_gene: TRBJ2-1
CDR3aa: CASAGLLAGGPWNEQFF

v_gene: TRBV5-1
d_gene: TRBD1
j_gene: TRBJ2-7
CDR3aa: CASSLDGTGSSYEQYF

v_gene: TRBV9
d_gene: -
j_gene: TRBJ2-3
CDR3aa: CASSVGGAQEDTQYF

v_gene: TRBV7-3
d_gene: -
j_gene: TRBJ1-3
CDR3aa: CASSSRGPSGNTIYF

v_gene: TRBV9
d_gene: TRBD1
j_gene: TRBJ2-7
CDR3aa: CASSPPRGTGSYEQYF

v_gene: TRBV4-1
d_gene: -
j_gene: TRBJ1-5
CDR3aa: CASSPYQGGEGVIAQHF

v_gene: TRBV7-9
d_gene: -
j_gene: TRBJ2-1
CDR3aa: CASSLATGSNEQFF

v_gene: TRBV6-5
d_gene: -
j_gene: TRBJ2-7
CDR3aa: CASSYLSDTPYEQYF

v_gene: TRBV10-3
d_gene: -
j_gene: TRBJ1-2
CDR3aa: CATGGGYNYGYTF

v_gene: TRBV6-6
d_gene: -
j_gene: TRBJ2-7
CDR3aa: CASSYSRVGEQYF

v_gene: TRBV5-6
d_gene: TRBD1
j_gene: TRBJ2-1
CDR3aa: CASSLFGTGDNEQFF

v_gene: TRBV4-1
d_gene: -
j_gene: TRBJ2-7
CDR3aa: CASSQFGDLGREQYF

v_gene: TRBV28
d_gene: -
j_gene: TRBJ1-2
CDR3aa: CASSPGGFYGYTF

v_gene: TRBV6-5
d_gene: -
j_gene: TRBJ1-1
CDR3aa: CASSYTGYTEAFF

v_gene: TRBV14
d_gene: TRBD1
j_gene: TRBJ2-7
CDR3aa: CASSHNTGASYEQYF

v_gene: TRBV2
d_gene: TRBD2
j_gene: TRBJ2-1
CDR3aa: CASRPPGLAVYNEQFF

v_gene: TRBV2
d_gene: -
j_gene: TRBJ2-1
CDR3aa: CASVPQSSYNEQFF

v_gene: TRBV9
d_gene: TRBD1
j_gene: TRBJ1-2
CDR3aa: CASSTGGGSFYGYTF

v_gene: TRBV5-4
d_gene: -
j_gene: TRBJ2-1
CDR3aa: CASSLYNEQFF

v_gene: TRBV4-1
d_gene: -
j_gene: TRBJ2-5
CDR3aa: CASSQEVASAETQYF